What follows are 25 T cell receptor beta chains derived from one specimen sequenced in a study of shared clonotypes between healthy human individuals. The data were produced by immunoSEQ multiplex PCR, yet TCRdb's version contains in-frame clones alone and is incomplete. The sample lists fewer than 3 million clones, 85% to 95% occurring once. The material sequenced was naive CD4+ T cells from PBMCs. Stated subset: CD45RA+ positively selected. These receptors were collected from a man aged 18-30 years in good health. Some clones in this sample may be carry-over from other donors' samples.

This chain connects TRBV7-2 to TRBJ2-1; 7 bases are shared with TRBD1. The CDR3 is made up of 14 amino acids. Germline V gene data show CDR1 as SGHTA and CDR2 as FQGNSA. Unmatched junction bases numbered 6, after V lost 4 bases and J lost 6 bases. CDR3 protein: CASSSGQVRNEQFF. DNA of the CDR3: TGTGCCAGCAGCTCCGGACAGGTTCGCAATGAGCAGTTCTTC. Full variable domain (rest looked up from reference TRBV7-2 and TRBJ2-1): GAGVSQSPSNKVTEKGKDVELRCDPISGHTALYWYRQSLGQGLEFLIYFQGNSAPDKSGLPSDRFSAERTGGSVSTLTIQRTQQEDSAVYLCASSSGQVRNEQFFGPGTRLTVL.

As DNA, the CDR3 is TGTGCCAGTAGTATGGTGGCTAGCGGGAGCTACGAGCAGTACTTC. Translated: CASSMVASGSYEQYF. This chain joins TRBV19 and TRBJ2-7; 10 nucleotides line up with TRBD2. The CDR3 is 15 residues long. Germline CDR1 LNHDA, CDR2 SQIVND (reference sequence). With V trimmed by 3 bases and J by 3 bases, 5 bases remained unmatched.

This chain uses TRBV28 with TRBJ1-2, with no clear D. Trimming removed 3 bases from V and 5 bases from J, with 10 bases in between. This CDR3 contains 13 residues. Germline CDR1 and CDR2: MDHEN and SYDVKM. The chain's CDR3 is CASSLVREYGYTF. DNA for the CDR3: TGTGCCAGCAGTTTGGTCCGTGAGTATGGCTACACCTTC.

This chain joins TRBV28 and TRBJ1-5; 11 positions match TRBD1. Germline V lookup: CDR1 MDHEN, CDR2 SYDVKM. This CDR3 has 17 residues. The ends lost 4 bases at V and 7 bases at J; junction bases unmatched: 12. The CDR3 loop is CASSSAGTGGIFQPQHF. Written as DNA, the CDR3 is TGTGCCAGCAGTTCCGCTGGGACAGGGGGTATTTTCCAGCCCCAGCATTTT.

The count of this clone is one. The rearrangement joins TRBV27 to TRBJ1-5; perhaps TRBD1 as D (5 bases). This CDR3 has 19 amino acids. Germline V gene lookup returns CDR1 MNHEY and CDR2 SMNVEV (reference sequence). Trimming took 5 bases from V and 3 from J, leaving 26 bases between them. This CDR3 reads CASSQTGKGSFGHNQPQHF. The CDR3 nucleotides are TGTGCCAGCAGTCAAACAGGAAAAGGCTCCTTCGGACACAATCAGCCCCAGCATTTT.

The V gene is TRBV6-5, the J gene TRBJ2-7; a weak D match, TRBD2 (6 bases). Germline CDR1 and CDR2: MNHEY and SVGAGI. V lost 0 bases to trimming and J lost 0 bases, with 12 bases between them. This CDR3 region has 16 residues. The chain's CDR3 is CASSYSFRESSYEQYF. The CDR3 region has the DNA TGTGCCAGCAGTTACTCGTTCCGGGAGAGCTCCTACGAGCAGTACTTC.

The chain is built from TRBV28 and TRBJ2-7; D not certain. Trimming left V 2 bases short and J 4 bases short, with 9 bases between. The germline V gene encodes CDR1 MDHEN and CDR2 SYDVKM. The CDR3 extends over 13 amino acids. The CDR3 DNA reads as TGTGCCAGCAGTTTACCCCCTTGGTACGAGCAGTACTTC. This translates into CASSLPPWYEQYF.

V is TRBV7-3 and J is TRBJ2-3; 13 bases map to TRBD2. Germline CDR1 reads SGHTA; CDR2 reads FQGTGA. The CDR3 covers 16 residues. V lost 5 bases and J lost 6; bases outside the gene matches: 8. DNA of the CDR3: TGTGCCAGCAGCCGACGGACTAGCGGGAGTACGGATACGCAGTATTTT. Translated, it gives CASSRRTSGSTDTQYF.

This chain joins TRBV7-2 and TRBJ2-6, with D possibly matching TRBD1 (5 bases). Germline V gene lookup returns CDR1 SGHTA and CDR2 FQGNSA. The germline V and J ends were trimmed by 3 bases and 1 base, with 7 bases remaining between them. The CDR3 runs 15 residues. The DNA of the CDR3 is TGTGCCAGCAGCTTCCGACAGTCTGGGGCCAACGTCCTGACTTTC. It translates to CASSFRQSGANVLTF.

V gene TRBV4-1 combines with J gene TRBJ1-1; D gene uncertain. V gave up 1 base and J gave up 3 bases, with 9 bases separating them. CDR1 MGHRA and CDR2 YSYEKL come from the germline V gene. The CDR3 loop spans 14 amino acids. CDR3 protein: CASSQVGRDTEAFF. The CDR3 nucleotides read TGCGCCAGCAGCCAAGTTGGGCGAGACACTGAAGCTTTCTTT.

The rearrangement uses TRBV6-6 and TRBJ2-7; D gene uncertain. CDR3 length: 14 residues. Trimming took 2 bases from V and 2 from J, leaving 10 bases between them. Germline assignment: CDR1 MNHNY and CDR2 SVGAGI (reference sequence). CDR3 amino acids: CASSYGWDPYEQYF. The CDR3 nucleotides are TGTGCCAGCAGTTACGGATGGGATCCCTACGAGCAGTACTTC.

J is TRBJ2-3 and V is TRBV29-1, with D perhaps matching TRBD2 (7 bases). V was cut by 7 bases and J by 3 bases, with 14 bases left in between. Germline assignment: CDR1 SQVTM and CDR2 ANQGSEA. CDR3 length: 13 amino acids. The CDR3 DNA reads as TGCAGCGGGGGAGGGGGTCAGACAGATACGCAGTATTTT. It specifies CSGGGGQTDTQYF.

The V call is TRBV4-1, the J call TRBJ1-4, with TRBD1 as a possible D gene (5 bases). The CDR3 covers 16 residues. Trimming removed 2 bases at V and 4 bases at J, with 14 bases between. Germline CDR1 MGHRA, CDR2 YSYEKL. The CDR3 loop reads CASSQPTGPSNEKLFF. As DNA, the CDR3 is TGCGCCAGCAGCCAACCAACGGGACCGAGTAATGAAAAACTGTTTTTT.

A single count supports this clone. The chain employs TRBV6-1 and TRBJ1-1; TRBD1 agrees at 7 bases. Germline V lookup: CDR1 MNHNS, CDR2 SASEGT. The CDR3 extends over 15 amino acids. V trimming: 2 bases; J trimming: 1 base; junction bases outside the gene matches: 4. The CDR3 is CASSERDRPNTEAFF. DNA of the CDR3: TGTGCCAGCAGTGAACGGGACAGACCGAACACTGAAGCTTTCTTT.

The V call is TRBV6-6, the J call TRBJ2-1; 7 bases fit TRBD2. Germline CDR1 is MNHNY and CDR2 is SVGAGI (reference sequence). V lost 8 bases to trimming and J lost 9 bases; unmatched junction nucleotides: 10. The CDR3 has 13 amino acids. The CDR3 nucleotides read TGTGCCAGCTGCGGGGAGGGCCGCACTGAGCAGTTCTTC. Translation: CASCGEGRTEQFF.

The V gene is TRBV29-1, the J gene TRBJ2-1, with D unresolved. With 5 bases removed from V and 5 bases from J, the gap between germline ends came to 16 bases. This CDR3 has 14 amino acids. Germline loops: CDR1 SQVTM, CDR2 ANQGSEA. DNA for the CDR3: TGCAGCGTTCCCGACCACACCCCAAACAATGAGCAGTTCTTC. Translated, it gives CSVPDHTPNNEQFF.

This chain links TRBV7-3 with TRBJ2-2; either TRBD1 or TRBD2 may supply D (5 bases each). V dropped 1 base and J dropped 4 bases, with 13 bases sitting between them. The CDR3 has 16 residues. Germline V gives CDR1 SGHTA, CDR2 FQGTGA. DNA of the CDR3: TGTGCCAGCAGCTTAAATGGCCCTGGGGGCACCGGGGAGCTGTTTTTT. This gives the protein CASSLNGPGGTGELFF.

CDR3 loop: CASSRVFRGTIYF. The CDR3 nucleotides are TGTGCCAGCAGCCGCGTTTTCAGGGGCACCATATATTTT. The V call is TRBV7-8, the J call TRBJ1-3; possible D gene TRBD1, 6 bases. Germline V gene lookup returns CDR1 SGHVS and CDR2 FQNEAQ. This CDR3 spans 13 amino acids. Trimming shortened V by 5 bases and J by 9 bases, and 14 bases separated the two germline ends.

V gene TRBV5-4 combines with J gene TRBJ2-1, with 7 bases aligning to TRBD2. CDR3 length: 15 residues. From germline, CDR1 is SGHNT and CDR2 YYREEE (reference sequence). Trimming removed 2 bases from V and 5 bases from J; junction bases left unmatched: 7. The CDR3 spells CASSFGGRSHNEQFF. The DNA for the CDR3 is TGTGCCAGCAGCTTCGGCGGGAGAAGCCACAATGAGCAGTTCTTC.

This chain links TRBV18 with TRBJ1-1, with TRBD1 as a possible D gene (5 bases). V lost 3 bases, J lost 6 bases, and 14 bases lay in between. Germline V gene sequence: CDR1 KGHSH, CDR2 LQKENI. The CDR3 covers 14 residues. CDR3 bases: TGTGCCAGCTCACCCTCCAGGGACGTTGCTGAAGCTTTCTTT. This encodes CASSPSRDVAEAFF.

The chain joins TRBV28 to TRBJ2-2; 8 nucleotides match TRBD2. Trimming at V came to 0 bases and at J to 1 base, leaving 1 base not matched to a gene. Germline V gene lookup returns CDR1 MDHEN and CDR2 SYDVKM. The CDR3 has 16 amino acids. CDR3 protein: CASSLWSGGNTGELFF. The CDR3 bases are TGTGCCAGCAGTTTATGGAGCGGGGGGAACACCGGGGAGCTGTTTTTT. The whole variable domain, remainder taken from reference TRBV28 and TRBJ2-2, is DVKVTQSSRYLVKRTGEKVFLECVQDMDHENMFWYRQDPGLGLRLIYFSYDVKMKEKGDIPEGYSVSREKKERFSLILESASTNQTSMYLCASSLWSGGNTGELFFGEGSRLTVL.

The chain joins TRBV6-5 to TRBJ1-1; maybe TRBD1 (6 bases). Per germline, CDR1 MNHEY and CDR2 SVGAGI. Trimming pared 6 bases from V and 4 bases from J, leaving 9 bases between. The CDR3 spans 12 residues. For the CDR3, the DNA is TGTGCCAGCAGAAGCAGGGGCACTGAAGCTTTCTTT. Its translation: CASRSRGTEAFF.

On this clone itself: This CDR3 is also generated by other DNA sequences in the sample. The rearrangement uses TRBV5-1 and TRBJ1-4; D uncertain. The CDR3 length is 14 residues. Germline V gene data show CDR1 as SGHRS and CDR2 as YFSETQ. V lost 4 bases to trimming and J lost 0 bases, with 7 bases between them. CDR3: CASSPLTTNEKLFF. CDR3 nucleotides: TGCGCCAGCAGCCCACTCACAACTAATGAAAAACTGTTTTTT.

Details on this clone: This CDR3 is also generated by other DNA sequences in the sample. The chain joins TRBV5-1 to TRBJ2-2, with D uncertain. CDR1 is SGHRS and CDR2 is YFSETQ in the germline V gene. Deletions cut 2 bases from V and 4 bases from J, with 6 bases between. This CDR3 is 13 amino acids long. The CDR3 protein is CASSFLGTGELFF. CDR3 bases: TGCGCCAGCAGCTTTTTGGGCACCGGGGAGCTGTTTTTT.

As for this clone: The same CDR3 can be traced to other DNA sequences in this sample. J is TRBJ2-7 and V is TRBV28; D gene ambiguous. Germline CDR1 and CDR2: MDHEN and SYDVKM. V was cut by 1 base and J by 3 bases, with 4 bases left in between. This CDR3 region has 12 residues. The CDR3 coding sequence is TGTGCCAGCAGTTTATACAGCTACGAGCAGTACTTC. This encodes CASSLYSYEQYF. Full variable domain (rest looked up from reference TRBV28 and TRBJ2-7): DVKVTQSSRYLVKRTGEKVFLECVQDMDHENMFWYRQDPGLGLRLIYFSYDVKMKEKGDIPEGYSVSREKKERFSLILESASTNQTSMYLCASSLYSYEQYFGPGTRLTVT.